Sequencing of this T cell receptor beta chain was carried out in a study of shared clonotypes between healthy human individuals. The CDR3 sequence is 17 residues long. V was trimmed by 1 base and J by 3 bases, leaving 18 bases between them. CDR1 and CDR2 (germline): SGHVS, FQNEAQ. This table comes from immunoSEQ multiplex PCR, and its TCRdb copy is limited to in-frame clones, with some not included. Among about 2.4 million clones listed, over 85% were seen once. The receptor's source is a man younger than 30 in good health. Some clones in this sample may be carry-over from other donors' samples. The rearrangement links TRBV7-8 to TRBJ2-5; no clear D gene. Sequences were obtained from naive CD4+ T cells from PBMCs. Subset of the sample: CD45RA+ positively selected. The CDR3 is CASSLGLIKLGKETQYF. CDR3 nucleotide sequence: TGTGCCAGCAGCTTAGGGCTGATTAAGCTTGGGAAAGAGACCCAGTACTTC. The variable domain in full, completed from reference TRBV7-8 and TRBJ2-5, reads GAGVSQSPRYKVAKRGQDVALRCDPISGHVSLFWYQQALGQGPEFLTYFQNEAQLDKSGLPSDRFFAERPEGSVSTLKIQRTQQEDSAVYLCASSLGLIKLGKETQYFGPGTRLLVL.